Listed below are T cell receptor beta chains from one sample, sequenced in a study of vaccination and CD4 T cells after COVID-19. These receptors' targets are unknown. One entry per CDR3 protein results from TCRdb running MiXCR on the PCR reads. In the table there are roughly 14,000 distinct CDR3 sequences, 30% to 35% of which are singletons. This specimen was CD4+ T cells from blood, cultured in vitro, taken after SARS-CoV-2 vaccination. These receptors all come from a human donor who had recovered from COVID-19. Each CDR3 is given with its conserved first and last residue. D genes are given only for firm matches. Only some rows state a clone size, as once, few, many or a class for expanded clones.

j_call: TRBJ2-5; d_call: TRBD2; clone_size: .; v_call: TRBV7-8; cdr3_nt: TGTGCCAGCAGCCCGGGGGGACTAGCGGGAGGTAACCAAGAGACCCAGTACTTC; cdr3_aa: CASSPGGLAGGNQETQYF
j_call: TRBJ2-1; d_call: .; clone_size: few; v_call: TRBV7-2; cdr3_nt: TGTGCCAGCGTCAGGACTAATGACAATGAGCAGTTCTTC; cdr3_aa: CASVRTNDNEQFF
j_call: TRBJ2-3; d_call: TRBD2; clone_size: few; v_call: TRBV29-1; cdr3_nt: TGCAGCGTTGGAGGACTAGCATCGGGCACAGATACGCAGTATTTT; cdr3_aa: CSVGGLASGTDTQYF
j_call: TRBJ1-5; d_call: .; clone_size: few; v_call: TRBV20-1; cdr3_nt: TGCAGTGCCCGAGGGGGAGTGCAGCCCCAGCATTTT; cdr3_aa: CSARGGVQPQHF
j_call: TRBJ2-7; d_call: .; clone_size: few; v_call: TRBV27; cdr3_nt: TGTGCCAGCAGAGACTCCCTCCCCTCCTACGAGCAGTACTTC; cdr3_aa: CASRDSLPSYEQYF
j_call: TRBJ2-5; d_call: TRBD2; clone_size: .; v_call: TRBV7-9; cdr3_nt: TGTGCCAGCAGCTTAGCGCTTCAGCGGGAGGTTCAAGAGACCCAGTACTTC; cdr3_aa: CASSLALQREVQETQYF
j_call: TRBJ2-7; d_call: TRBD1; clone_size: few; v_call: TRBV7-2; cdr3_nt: TGTGCCAGCAGCATCGGACAGGGCAGCTCCTACGAGCAGTACTTC; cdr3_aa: CASSIGQGSSYEQYF
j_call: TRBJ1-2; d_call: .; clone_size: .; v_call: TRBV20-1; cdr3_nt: TGCAGTGCTACCCCGGCTCAGGGTTATGGCTACACCTTC; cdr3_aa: CSATPAQGYGYTF
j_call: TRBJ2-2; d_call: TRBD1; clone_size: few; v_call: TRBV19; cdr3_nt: TGTGCCAGTAGTGGGACAGGGGCCGGGGAGCTGTTTTTT; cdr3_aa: CASSGTGAGELFF
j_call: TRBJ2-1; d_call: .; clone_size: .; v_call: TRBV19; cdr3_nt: TGTGCCAGTAGTACTCGTCCTAGCGCAAAAGACAATGAGCAGTTCTTC; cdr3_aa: CASSTRPSAKDNEQFF
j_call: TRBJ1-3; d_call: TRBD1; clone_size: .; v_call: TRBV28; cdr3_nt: TGTGCCAGCAGGGAGACAGGGGCCTCTGGAAACACCATATATTTT; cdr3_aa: CASRETGASGNTIYF
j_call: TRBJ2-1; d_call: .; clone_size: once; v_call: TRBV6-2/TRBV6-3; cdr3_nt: TGTGCCAGCAGTTACCCCCAGGGCGGTTCGCGGAATGAGCAGTTCTTC; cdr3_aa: CASSYPQGGSRNEQFF
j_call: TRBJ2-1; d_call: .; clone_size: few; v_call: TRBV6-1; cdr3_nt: TGTGCCAGCAGTCGAGGGGGAGTTAAGAACAATGAGCAGTTCTTC; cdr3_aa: CASSRGGVKNNEQFF
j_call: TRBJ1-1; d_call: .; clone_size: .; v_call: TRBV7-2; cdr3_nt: TGTGCCAGCAGCTTAGTCGGCAGGGTATCTGAAGCTTTCTTT; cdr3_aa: CASSLVGRVSEAFF
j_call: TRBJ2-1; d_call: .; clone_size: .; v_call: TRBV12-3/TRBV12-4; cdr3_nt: TGTGCCACCAACACTAGGTCGTCGGACAATGAGCAGTTCTTC; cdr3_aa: CATNTRSSDNEQFF
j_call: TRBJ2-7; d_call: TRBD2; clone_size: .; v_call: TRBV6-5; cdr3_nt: TGTGCCAGCAGTTACACCGCCAGAGCGGGAGGGCCGAGGGGGGAGCAGTACTTC; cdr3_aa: CASSYTARAGGPRGEQYF
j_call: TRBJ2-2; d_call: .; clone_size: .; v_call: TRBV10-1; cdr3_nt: TGCGCCAGCAGTGCGTCAGGACCCGGGGAGCTGTTTTTT; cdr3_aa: CASSASGPGELFF
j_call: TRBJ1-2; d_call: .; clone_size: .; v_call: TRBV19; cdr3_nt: TGTGCCAGTAGGAAGCCCATGGGGCAAAAATACTATCACTATGGCTACACCTTC; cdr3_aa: CASRKPMGQKYYHYGYTF
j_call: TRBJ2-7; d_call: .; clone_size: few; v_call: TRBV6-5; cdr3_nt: TGTGCCAGCAGTTACTCTCTCGGAGGGGGCTACGAGCAGTACTTC; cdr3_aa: CASSYSLGGGYEQYF
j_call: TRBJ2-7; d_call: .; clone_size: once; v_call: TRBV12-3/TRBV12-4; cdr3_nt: TGTGCCAGCAGTTTACAGGGCCCCTACGAGCAGTACTTC; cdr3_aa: CASSLQGPYEQYF
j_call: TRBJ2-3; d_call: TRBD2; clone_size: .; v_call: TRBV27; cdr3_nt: TGTGCCAGCAGTTTAAAGCGACTAGCGGGAGGGCGGACAGATACGCAGTATTTT; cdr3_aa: CASSLKRLAGGRTDTQYF
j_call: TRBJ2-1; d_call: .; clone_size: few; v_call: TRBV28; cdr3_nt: TGTGCCAGCAGCCTCCAGGGAACTGAGCAGTTCTTC; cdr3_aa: CASSLQGTEQFF
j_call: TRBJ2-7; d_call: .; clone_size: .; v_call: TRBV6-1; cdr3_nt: TGTGCCAGCAGTGGTACCACGGGCGAGCAGTACTTC; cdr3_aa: CASSGTTGEQYF
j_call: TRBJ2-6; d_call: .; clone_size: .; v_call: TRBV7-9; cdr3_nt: TGTGCCAGCAGCTTAATACGGGGGGCGCGAAGTGGGGCCAACGTCCTGACTTTC; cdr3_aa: CASSLIRGARSGANVLTF
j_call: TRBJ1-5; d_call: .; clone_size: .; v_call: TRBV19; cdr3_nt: TGTGCCAGTAGTAGTTCCATCCCGAGTAGCAATCAGCCCCAGCATTTT; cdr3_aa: CASSSSIPSSNQPQHF
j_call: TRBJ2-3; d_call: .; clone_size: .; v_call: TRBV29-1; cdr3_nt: TGCACCTCCCGAGGGGGAGATACGCAGTATTTT; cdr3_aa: CTSRGGDTQYF
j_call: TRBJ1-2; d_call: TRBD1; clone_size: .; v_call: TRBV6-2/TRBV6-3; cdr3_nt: TGTGCCAGCACCCCGACAGGGGACTATGGCTACACCTTC; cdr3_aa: CASTPTGDYGYTF
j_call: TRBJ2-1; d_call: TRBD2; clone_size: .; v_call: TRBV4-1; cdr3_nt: TGCGCCAGCAGCCGATCCGGGACTAGCAATGAGCAGTTCTTC; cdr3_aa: CASSRSGTSNEQFF
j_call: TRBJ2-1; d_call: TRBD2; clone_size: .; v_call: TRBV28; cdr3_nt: TGTGCCAGCAGTTCCCCTCTAGCGGGAGAAAAGAATGAGCAGTTCTTC; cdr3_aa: CASSSPLAGEKNEQFF
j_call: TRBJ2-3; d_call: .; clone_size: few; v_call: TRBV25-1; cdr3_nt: TGTGCCAGCAGGGCGGGACTGAACACAGATACGCAGTATTTT; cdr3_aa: CASRAGLNTDTQYF
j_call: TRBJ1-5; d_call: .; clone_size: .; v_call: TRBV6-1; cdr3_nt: TGTGCCAGCAGCCCCAGATTTTCAGGGACGGAACAGCCCCAGCATTTT; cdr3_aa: CASSPRFSGTEQPQHF
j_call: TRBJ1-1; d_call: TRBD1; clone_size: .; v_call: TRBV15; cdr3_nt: TGTGCCACCAGCAGAAGCGGACAGGGGGCCACTGAAGCTTTCTTT; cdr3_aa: CATSRSGQGATEAFF
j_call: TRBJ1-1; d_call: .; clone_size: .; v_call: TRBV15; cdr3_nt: TGTGCCACCAGCAGAGATTTAACCTCTAGGCCTGAAGCTTTCTTT; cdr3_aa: CATSRDLTSRPEAFF
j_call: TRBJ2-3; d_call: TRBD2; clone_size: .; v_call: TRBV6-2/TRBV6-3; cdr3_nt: TGTGCCAGCAGTTTCCTAGCGGGGTCGGCAGATACGCAGTATTTT; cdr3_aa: CASSFLAGSADTQYF
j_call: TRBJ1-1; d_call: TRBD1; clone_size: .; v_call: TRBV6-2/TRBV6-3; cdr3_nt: TGTGCCAGCAGTCGCCCGCCAGGACAGGGTGAAGCTTTCTTT; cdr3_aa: CASSRPPGQGEAFF
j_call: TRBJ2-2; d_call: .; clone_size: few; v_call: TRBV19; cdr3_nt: TGTGCCAGTAAGGCCGGCCTATCCGGGGAGCTGTTTTTT; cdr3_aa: CASKAGLSGELFF
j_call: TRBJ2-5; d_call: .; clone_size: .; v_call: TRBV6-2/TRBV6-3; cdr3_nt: TGTGCCAGCAATTATCCCGGGACCCGAGCTGGGACCCAGTACTTC; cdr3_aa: CASNYPGTRAGTQYF
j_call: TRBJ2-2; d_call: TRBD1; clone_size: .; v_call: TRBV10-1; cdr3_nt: TGCGCCAGCAGTGATCGGACAGGGGATCCCGGGGAGCTGTTTTTT; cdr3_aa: CASSDRTGDPGELFF
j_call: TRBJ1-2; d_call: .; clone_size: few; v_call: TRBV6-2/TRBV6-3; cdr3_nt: TGTGCCAGCACCCGGTGGGGGGGTGACGGCTACACCTTC; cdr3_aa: CASTRWGGDGYTF
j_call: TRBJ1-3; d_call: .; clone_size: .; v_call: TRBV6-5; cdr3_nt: TGTGCCAGCAGTTACGCGAGGATTGGAAACACCATATATTTT; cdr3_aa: CASSYARIGNTIYF
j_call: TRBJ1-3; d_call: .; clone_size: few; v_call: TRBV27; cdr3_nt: TGTGCCAGCAGTCCCTACTCTACAGGGTCCAACACCATATATTTT; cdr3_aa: CASSPYSTGSNTIYF
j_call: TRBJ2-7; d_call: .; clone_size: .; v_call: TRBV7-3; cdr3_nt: TGTGCCAGCAGCCAAGGACATAGCTCCTACGAGCAGTACTTC; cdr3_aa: CASSQGHSSYEQYF
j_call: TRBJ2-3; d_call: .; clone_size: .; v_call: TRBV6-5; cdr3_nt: TGTGCCAGCAGTTACTCTGGAACGCCAACAGATACGCAGTATTTT; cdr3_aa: CASSYSGTPTDTQYF
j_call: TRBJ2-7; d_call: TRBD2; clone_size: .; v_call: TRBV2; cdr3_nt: TGTGCCAGCAGGCCCCTAGCGGGGAGCTCCTACGAGCAGTACTTC; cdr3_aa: CASRPLAGSSYEQYF
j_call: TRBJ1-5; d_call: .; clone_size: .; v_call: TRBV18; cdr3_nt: TGTGCCAGCTCACCCCAGTCAGGGTTAAATCAGCCCCAGCATTTT; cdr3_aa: CASSPQSGLNQPQHF